The 25 T cell receptor beta chains listed next were all sequenced from one sample in a study of T-cell memory formation after mild COVID-19. Using its own MiXCR run on the 5' RACE reads, TCRdb lists one record per CDR3 protein. Of some 130,000 distinct CDR3 sequences listed, less than 6.5% were seen once; the top ten hold 2% to 2.5%. The sequencing sample was made of PBMCs or a T cell subset sorted from them (not recorded which). These receptors were collected from an adult woman who had mild COVID-19 (a few samples of this study predate the infection). Cell type and time point are not known.

This clonotype has only a few counts. The chain couples TRBV29-1 to TRBJ1-2, with 11 bases matching TRBD1. CDR3 length: 14 amino acids. The V gene end was trimmed by 6 bases and the J gene end by 7 bases; junction bases not matched to a gene: 10. CDR1 and CDR2 from the germline V gene are SQVTM and ANQGSEA. In nucleotides, the CDR3 is TGCAGCGTCTCCCCGGGACAGGGGGTTGGTGGCTACACCTTC. Residues: CSVSPGQGVGGYTF.

This clonotype was seen repeatedly, ten times or more. This chain uses TRBV29-1 with TRBJ2-5; D may be TRBD1 or TRBD2 (6 bases each). The CDR3 extends over 13 amino acids. V lost 4 bases to trimming and J lost 2 bases, with 11 bases between them. Per the germline V gene, CDR1 is SQVTM and CDR2 is ANQGSEA. The CDR3, as DNA: TGCAGCGTTGCAAGGGGGGTTCAAGAGACCCAGTACTTC. It specifies CSVARGVQETQYF.

This clonotype has more than one count but fewer than ten. The V gene is TRBV7-8, the J gene TRBJ2-1; perhaps TRBD1 as D (6 bases). Trimming cost V 0 bases and J 1 base, with 13 bases left between them. Germline V CDR1 and CDR2: SGHVS, FQNEAQ. CDR3 length: 17 residues. CDR3 nucleotide sequence: TGTGCCAGCAGCTTAGCCTTGGCGAGGGGGTCCTACAATGAGCAGTTCTTC. This translates into CASSLALARGSYNEQFF.

In its sample, this clonotype ranks as medium-sized. The chain uses TRBV29-1 and TRBJ2-1; TRBD2 matches at 8 bases. Trimming cost V 6 bases and J 5 bases; bases outside gene matches: 15. CDR1 is SQVTM, CDR2 ANQGSEA, per germline. This CDR3 spans 16 amino acids. CDR3 coding DNA: TGCAGCGTCGGCAGACTAGCGATAGGCGGGAACAATGAGCAGTTCTTC. Amino acid sequence: CSVGRLAIGGNNEQFF.

The sample holds a few counts of this clonotype. This chain joins TRBV11-2 and TRBJ1-4; perhaps TRBD1 as D (5 bases). Trimming stripped 5 bases from V and 1 base from J, with 14 bases between. The CDR3 is 16 amino acids. In germline, CDR1 is SGHAT, CDR2 FQNNGV. The CDR3 reads CASSRDGGRTNEKLFF. CDR3 nucleotide sequence: TGTGCCAGCAGCAGGGACGGGGGAAGAACTAATGAAAAACTGTTTTTT.

This chain links TRBV7-2 with TRBJ2-5; D is perhaps TRBD1 or TRBD2 (5 bases each). Trimming removed 4 bases at V and 5 bases at J, with 17 bases between. The CDR3 length is 15 residues. Germline V gives CDR1 SGHTA, CDR2 FQGNSA. CDR3 in amino acids: CASSSRGARTETQYF. For the CDR3, the DNA is TGTGCCAGCAGCTCCCGAGGGGCCCGGACGGAGACCCAGTACTTC.

This clonotype came up many times. The chain is built from TRBV7-6 and TRBJ2-5, with a weak D call TRBD2 (6 bases). V lost 4 bases and J 4 bases, leaving 10 bases between the germline ends. Germline V gene data show CDR1 as SGHVS and CDR2 as FNYEAQ. This CDR3 is 13 amino acids long. For the CDR3, the DNA is TGTGCCAGCAGCTCCCGGAGGGGAGAGACCCAGTACTTC. Encoded protein: CASSSRRGETQYF.

There are many counts of this clonotype. V usage is TRBV6-1 and J usage is TRBJ2-7, with 7 bases that match TRBD2. Germline V gene data show CDR1 as MNHNS and CDR2 as SASEGT. The CDR3 runs to 12 residues. V lost 8 bases to trimming and J lost 6 bases; unmatched junction nucleotides: 7. The CDR3 DNA sequence: TGTGCCAGCGGCCGGGACTACCTCGAGCAGTACTTC. Amino acid sequence: CASGRDYLEQYF.

This clonotype occurred many times. This chain connects TRBV6-2 or TRBV6-3 to TRBJ1-1; TRBD1 might be the D (5 bases). The CDR3 spans 12 residues. Germline V gene data show CDR1 as MNHEY and CDR2 as SVGEGT. In DNA form, the CDR3 reads TGTGCTGGGCGAGGGGTTCTCACTGAAGCTTTCTTT. Its translation: CAGRGVLTEAFF.

This clonotype has at least ten counts. The rearrangement uses TRBV12-3 or TRBV12-4 and TRBJ1-5, with D uncertain. Trimming removed 5 bases from V and 0 bases from J, with 20 bases in between. This CDR3 spans 18 amino acids. CDR3 loop: CASSLGLSQTYSNQPQHF. DNA for the CDR3: TGTGCCAGCAGTCTCGGTTTATCTCAGACGTATAGCAATCAGCCCCAGCATTTT.

This clonotype came up many times. V is TRBV7-6 and J is TRBJ1-1; the D is unclear. CDR1 and CDR2 from the germline V gene are SGHVS and FNYEAQ. V was pared by 5 bases and J by 7 bases, with 11 bases between. This CDR3 has 12 residues. CDR3 region: CASSPGPYEAFF. The CDR3 DNA is TGTGCCAGCAGCCCTGGCCCTTATGAAGCTTTCTTT.

V is TRBV7-6 and J is TRBJ2-5; D may be TRBD2 (5 bases). The CDR3 is 13 amino acids. Trimming removed 2 bases from V and 4 bases from J, with 8 bases in between. The germline CDR1 and CDR2 sequences are SGHVS and FNYEAQ. CDR3 residues: CASSLRLLETQYF. The DNA of the CDR3 is TGTGCCAGCAGCTTAAGACTATTAGAGACCCAGTACTTC.

The rearrangement joins TRBV6-6 to TRBJ2-3; no clear D gene. This CDR3 spans 16 amino acids. CDR1 and CDR2 from the germline V gene are MNHNY and SVGAGI (reference sequence). Trimming stripped 6 bases from V and 1 base from J, with 17 bases between. The chain's CDR3 is CASSLSAVTRTDTQYF. The CDR3, as DNA: TGTGCCAGCAGCCTCTCAGCCGTGACCCGCACAGATACGCAGTATTTT.

The chain has TRBV25-1 and TRBJ2-7, with D perhaps TRBD2 (6 bases). V was shortened by 8 bases and J by 3 bases, with 14 bases between the two germline ends. Germline V gene data show CDR1 as MGHDK and CDR2 as SYGVNS. The CDR3 has 13 residues. CDR3 sequence: CASGTVGSYEQYF. CDR3 nucleotide sequence: TGTGCCAGCGGGACCGTCGGGAGCTACGAGCAGTACTTC.

This clonotype was found a few times. The chain employs TRBV6-7 and TRBJ1-5, with D possibly matching TRBD1 (5 bases). TRBV6-7 is an open reading frame, and its role is uncertain. CDR3 length equals 18 residues. V shed 0 bases and J shed 5 bases, with 20 bases lying between them. CDR3 nucleotides: TGTGCCAGCAGTTACTCGACTCGGGGCAGTGATTATCATCAGCCCCAGCATTTT. It codes for CASSYSTRGSDYHQPQHF.

This clonotype was found many times. The chain links TRBV9 to TRBJ2-3, with D maybe TRBD2 (6 bases). V lost 1 base to trimming and J lost 0 bases, with 9 bases between them. Germline V gives CDR1 SGDLS, CDR2 YYNGEE. This CDR3 comprises 15 residues. The CDR3 DNA reads as TGTGCCAGCAGCGTAAGTGGGACTAGCACAGATACGCAGTATTTT. This gives the protein CASSVSGTSTDTQYF.

This clonotype was seen ten or more times. CDR3 loop: CASSRDRSTEAFF. DNA for the CDR3: TGTGCCAGCAGCCGAGACAGGAGCACTGAAGCTTTCTTT. The rearrangement joins TRBV7-9 to TRBJ1-1, with D perhaps matching TRBD1 (6 bases). CDR1 is SEHNR and CDR2 is FQNEAQ in the germline V gene (reference sequence). V gave up 5 bases and J gave up 4 bases, with 11 bases separating them. The CDR3 runs to 13 residues.

The chain uses TRBV5-1 and TRBJ2-7; D may be TRBD1 or TRBD2 (5 bases each). Germline CDR1 and CDR2: SGHRS and YFSETQ. The CDR3 extends over 15 amino acids. V lost 4 bases and J 2 bases, leaving 16 bases between the germline ends. CDR3 in amino acids: CASSPLWGIAYEQYF. CDR3 bases: TGCGCCAGCAGCCCGCTGTGGGGGATAGCCTACGAGCAGTACTTC. The full variable domain, rest sourced from reference TRBV5-1 and TRBJ2-7, is KAGVTQTPRYLIKTRGQQVTLSCSPISGHRSVSWYQQTPGQGLQFLFEYFSETQRNKGNFPGRFSGRQFSNSRSEMNVSTLELGDSALYLCASSPLWGIAYEQYFGPGTRLTVT.

The rearrangement uses TRBV12-3 or TRBV12-4 and TRBJ1-1, with TRBD1 matching over 9 bases. Losses at the gene ends were 4 bases for V and 4 bases for J; bases not matched to a gene: 16. CDR3 length: 18 residues. CDR3 DNA sequence: TGTGCCAGCAGTTCGCCCTTTGACAGGGGGAAGGAGTTCACTGAAGCTTTCTTT. The encoded protein is CASSSPFDRGKEFTEAFF.

This clonotype showed up many times. CDR3 in DNA: TGCGCCAGCAGCTTGGTTGTGGGGGGCTATGGCTACACCTTC. Its protein is CASSLVVGGYGYTF. V is TRBV5-1 and J is TRBJ1-2, with a weak D call TRBD1 (5 bases). This CDR3 is 14 amino acids long. V lost 0 bases and J lost 4, with 10 bases in between. Germline V gene sequence: CDR1 SGHRS, CDR2 YFSETQ.

This clonotype has ten or more counts. This chain connects TRBV19 to TRBJ2-3; D ambiguous. Trimming took 3 bases from V and 2 from J, leaving 9 bases between them. This CDR3 contains 14 residues. Germline CDR1 and CDR2: LNHDA and SQIVND (reference sequence). CDR3 sequence reads: CASSITVNTDTQYF. The CDR3 region has the DNA TGTGCCAGTAGTATCACCGTCAACACAGATACGCAGTATTTT.

This clonotype occurred many times. This chain uses TRBV20-1 with TRBJ2-7; tentative D call: TRBD2 (6 bases). Germline V lookup: CDR1 DFQATT, CDR2 SNEGSKA (reference sequence). With 8 bases removed from V and 6 bases from J, the gap between germline ends came to 20 bases. The CDR3 has 13 amino acids. CDR3 in DNA: TGCAGTCCACTAGCACAGCCGCGGATCGAGCAGTACTTC. This gives the protein CSPLAQPRIEQYF.

The J gene is TRBJ2-5, the V gene TRBV12-3 or TRBV12-4; 13 bases are shared with TRBD2. Trimming took 5 bases from V and 1 from J; bases not matched to a gene: 7. This CDR3 region has 17 residues. CDR3 nucleotides: TGTGCCAGCAGTACGGGGACTAGCGGGATTTTCCAAGAGACCCAGTACTTC. This codes for CASSTGTSGIFQETQYF.

This clonotype was observed a handful of times. The rearrangement uses TRBV12-3 or TRBV12-4 and TRBJ1-2; D is unresolved. There are 13 residues in the CDR3. V lost 7 bases, J lost 0 bases, and 9 bases lay in between. CDR3 amino acids: CASTSPPNYGYTF. Here the CDR3 DNA reads TGTGCCAGCACTTCCCCCCCTAACTATGGCTACACCTTC.

CDR3 sequence: CASSLVGSSNTGELFF. CDR3 in DNA: TGCGCCAGCAGCTTGGTTGGCAGCTCGAACACCGGGGAGCTGTTTTTT. The gene calls are TRBV5-1 and TRBJ2-2, with D unresolved. Trimming took off 0 bases at V and 0 bases at J, with 9 bases between the two ends. The CDR3 loop spans 16 amino acids. Germline V lookup: CDR1 SGHRS, CDR2 YFSETQ. The complete variable domain, with remaining parts taken from reference TRBV5-1 and TRBJ2-2, reads KAGVTQTPRYLIKTRGQQVTLSCSPISGHRSVSWYQQTPGQGLQFLFEYFSETQRNKGNFPGRFSGRQFSNSRSEMNVSTLELGDSALYLCASSLVGSSNTGELFFGEGSRLTVL.